This T cell receptor beta chain was captured in a study of shared clonotypes between healthy human individuals. Regarding the study as a whole: Generally, estimated richness proved larger in naive subsets than it did in memory subsets. The genetic and exposure-history diversity represented was limited by few donors. The rarefaction results pointed to incomplete sorted-subset sequencing despite large depth.

On this clone itself: Antigen unknown. Other DNA sequences in this specimen translate into the identical CDR3.

Germline loops: CDR1 SGHRS, CDR2 YFSETQ. With 0 bases removed from V and 4 bases from J, the gap between germline ends came to 13 bases. This CDR3 region has 15 residues. The authors ran the assay at deep level. Generated by immunoSEQ multiplex PCR, the TCRdb table keeps only in-frame clones and is missing some. The sample yields approximately 980,000 clones, approximately 80% seen once. The sequencing input was memory CD4+ T cells sorted from blood. Subset of the sample: CD45RA-negative fraction. The TCR was taken from a man between 18 and 29 years old in good health. V is TRBV5-1 and J is TRBJ2-5; a weak D match, TRBD1 (7 bases). The CDR3 sequence: CASSLVAGGGETQYF. The CDR3 DNA follows: TGCGCCAGCAGCTTGGTGGCAGGGGGAGGAGAGACCCAGTACTTC. The full variable domain, completed using reference TRBV5-1 and TRBJ2-5, is KAGVTQTPRYLIKTRGQQVTLSCSPISGHRSVSWYQQTPGQGLQFLFEYFSETQRNKGNFPGRFSGRQFSNSRSEMNVSTLELGDSALYLCASSLVAGGGETQYFGPGTRLLVL.